The 27 T cell receptor beta chains reported below all come from one sample, sequenced in a study of blood T cell repertoires in COVID-19. Repertoires were generated with immunoSEQ multiplex PCR, while TCRdb's copy carries only in-frame clones and drops some. The table records about 210,000 clones, roughly 84% of them present only once. Sequences were obtained from PBMCs or T cells enriched from blood (not recorded which). The receptors were gathered from a young man in a cohort exposed to, infected with or recovered from COVID-19 (not recorded which).

The chain is built from TRBV19 and TRBJ2-7; TRBD2 matches 8 bases. This CDR3 has 15 amino acids. Germline CDR1 and CDR2: LNHDA and SQIVND (reference sequence). V lost 7 bases to trimming and J lost 3 bases; unmatched junction nucleotides: 11. The CDR3 nucleotides read TGTGCCAGTAAACTTACAGCGGGAGTGGGCTACGAGCAGTACTTC. It yields the protein CASKLTAGVGYEQYF. Complete variable domain (other parts from reference TRBV19 and TRBJ2-7): DGGITQSPKYLFRKEGQNVTLSCEQNLNHDAMYWYRQDPGQGLRLIYYSQIVNDFQKGDIAEGYSVSREKKESFPLTVTSAQKNPTAFYLCASKLTAGVGYEQYFGPGTRLTVT.

The chain uses TRBV6-6 and TRBJ2-7, with 8 bases identical to TRBD2. The trim removed 5 bases at V and 2 bases at J, leaving 8 bases unmatched. Germline lookup yields CDR1 MNHNY and CDR2 SVGAGI (reference sequence). The CDR3 has 15 residues. The DNA of the CDR3 is TGTGCCAGCAGTCTGCTAGCGGGCGCCGCCTACGAGCAGTACTTC. Its translation: CASSLLAGAAYEQYF.

The chain recombines TRBV5-1 with TRBJ2-1, with D possibly TRBD2 on 6 matching bases. The germline CDR1 and CDR2 sequences are SGHRS and YFSETQ. This CDR3 spans 16 amino acids. V lost 2 bases and J 1 base, leaving 13 bases between the germline ends. DNA of the CDR3: TGCGCCAGCAGCTTAGCACCGGGAGTTTCCTACAATGAGCAGTTCTTC. Translated, it gives CASSLAPGVSYNEQFF.

The chain joins TRBV7-3 to TRBJ2-2; possible D gene TRBD1, 6 bases. CDR1 and CDR2 from the germline V gene are SGHTA and FQGTGA. This CDR3 has 14 residues. Trimming took off 7 bases at V and 4 bases at J, with 13 bases between the two ends. The CDR3 spells CASTRTVGTGELFF. CDR3 bases: TGTGCCAGCACCCGGACAGTGGGCACCGGGGAGCTGTTTTTT.

The chain employs TRBV19 and TRBJ2-7; 10 nucleotides align to TRBD1. V trimming: 2 bases; J trimming: 3 bases; junction bases outside the gene matches: 4. Germline loops: CDR1 LNHDA, CDR2 SQIVND (reference sequence). CDR3 size: 15 residues. For the CDR3, the DNA is TGTGCCAGTAGTATATTCGGGACAGGGGTCTACGAGCAGTACTTC. Its protein is CASSIFGTGVYEQYF.

The rearrangement joins TRBV11-2 to TRBJ1-1; no firm D call. Trimming cost V 2 bases and J 1 base, with 11 bases left between them. Per the germline V gene, CDR1 is SGHAT and CDR2 is FQNNGV. This CDR3 spans 15 amino acids. In DNA form, the CDR3 reads TGTGCCAGCAGCTTATGGTTGTCAGAGAACACTGAAGCTTTCTTT. Translation: CASSLWLSENTEAFF.

The V call is TRBV19, the J call TRBJ1-5; 9 nucleotides agree with TRBD1. The CDR3 length is 14 residues. V shed 4 bases and J 5 bases; nucleotides not matched to a gene: 3. The germline CDR1 and CDR2 sequences are LNHDA and SQIVND (reference sequence). CDR3 protein: CASSNRGPHQPQHF. The CDR3 DNA follows: TGTGCCAGTAGTAACAGGGGGCCGCATCAGCCCCAGCATTTT.

The sample holds a few counts of this clone. V is TRBV11-2 and J is TRBJ2-4; tentative D call: TRBD2 (6 bases). This CDR3 is built from 15 residues. Looked up from germline, CDR1 is SGHAT and CDR2 is FQNNGV. The ends were cut back, 5 bases at V and 3 bases at J, with 14 bases in the middle. The CDR3 DNA reads as TGTGCCAGCAGCCCTAACTGGGGACTCAAAAACATTCAGTACTTC. Translating gives CASSPNWGLKNIQYF.

CDR3 residues: CASSTPGQGAFGEQFF. CDR3 nucleotides: TGTGCCAGCAGCACCCCGGGACAGGGGGCTTTTGGTGAGCAGTTCTTC. This rearrangement joins TRBV27 to TRBJ2-1; 12 positions match TRBD1. The germline CDR1 and CDR2 sequences are MNHEY and SMNVEV (reference sequence). V dropped 6 bases and J dropped 9; count of bases not matched to a gene: 12. The CDR3 sequence is 16 residues long.

The chain is built from TRBV7-2 and TRBJ2-3, with 12 bases that match TRBD1. Unmatched junction bases numbered 9, after V lost 4 bases and J lost 7 bases. The CDR3 is 16 amino acids. CDR1 SGHTA and CDR2 FQGNSA come from the germline V gene. Written as DNA, the CDR3 is TGTGCCAGCAGCTCCGGCCCGGGACAGGGGGCCAATACGCAGTATTTT. Its protein product is CASSSGPGQGANTQYF. The whole variable domain, filled in from reference TRBV7-2 and TRBJ2-3, reads GAGVSQSPSNKVTEKGKDVELRCDPISGHTALYWYRQSLGQGLEFLIYFQGNSAPDKSGLPSDRFSAERTGGSVSTLTIQRTQQEDSAVYLCASSSGPGQGANTQYFGPGTRLTVL.

The chain carries TRBV3-1 (or the pseudogene TRBV3-2) and TRBJ2-7, with 7 bases matching TRBD2. V was clipped by 2 bases and J by 3 bases; unmatched bases: 1. Germline CDR1 and CDR2: LGHDT and YNNKEL (reference sequence). This CDR3 contains 13 residues. CDR3 sequence (DNA): TGTGCCAGCAGCCAACAGCGGGACTACGAGCAGTACTTC. Its protein is CASSQQRDYEQYF.

The chain joins TRBV11-2 to TRBJ2-1, with 11 bases lining up with TRBD2. Germline loops: CDR1 SGHAT, CDR2 FQNNGV. The CDR3 sequence is 15 residues long. The V and J ends lost 5 bases and 4 bases, in that order; junction bases with no gene match: 4. The CDR3 loop is CASSPLAGVYNEQFF. The CDR3 DNA follows: TGTGCCAGCAGCCCACTAGCGGGAGTATACAATGAGCAGTTCTTC.

This chain links TRBV19 with TRBJ2-3, with 10 bases fitting TRBD2. The CDR3 loop spans 14 amino acids. The V and J ends lost 11 bases and 3 bases, in that order; junction bases with no gene match: 8. CDR1 is LNHDA and CDR2 is SQIVND in the germline V gene (reference sequence). This CDR3 reads CASSSGRWTDTQYF. DNA of the CDR3: TGTGCCTCCTCTAGCGGGAGATGGACAGATACGCAGTATTTT.

V usage is TRBV6-5 and J usage is TRBJ2-2, with a weak D call TRBD2 (6 bases). Trimming took off 2 bases at V and 5 bases at J, with 9 bases between the two ends. Germline CDR1 is MNHEY and CDR2 is SVGAGI. The CDR3 spans 14 residues. CDR3: CASSYPGVTGELFF. The CDR3, as DNA: TGTGCCAGCAGTTACCCGGGGGTTACCGGGGAGCTGTTTTTT.

The rearrangement links TRBV28 to TRBJ1-2; D is undetermined. There are 13 residues in the CDR3. Trimming left V 5 bases short and J 8 bases short, with 15 bases between. CDR1 and CDR2 from the germline V gene are MDHEN and SYDVKM. As DNA, the CDR3 is TGTGCCAGCAGTGTAAACCGGGTCGAGGGCTACACCTTC. Protein product: CASSVNRVEGYTF.

The V call is TRBV5-1, the J call TRBJ2-3; TRBD2 matches 11 bases. J lost 3 bases, V lost 7 bases, and 10 bases had no gene match. The CDR3 loop spans 16 amino acids. Germline CDR1 and CDR2: SGHRS and YFSETQ. CDR3 amino acids: CASGTSGTYLTDTQYF. DNA for the CDR3: TGCGCCAGCGGGACTAGCGGAACATATCTGACAGATACGCAGTATTTT.

The V and J genes are TRBV29-1 and TRBJ2-2; 14 bases align to TRBD2. The CDR3 length is 15 residues. The V segment lost 4 bases and the J segment 6 bases; nucleotides outside the gene matches: 4. Germline CDR1 is SQVTM and CDR2 is ANQGSEA. Here the CDR3 reads CSVGTSGRSSGELFF. In DNA, the CDR3 is TGCAGCGTTGGGACTAGCGGGAGGTCGTCCGGGGAGCTGTTTTTT.

This sequence joins TRBV19 and TRBJ1-3, with TRBD1 matching over 10 bases. This CDR3 is 19 amino acids long. The V gene's germline CDR1 is LNHDA and CDR2 SQIVND (reference sequence). V shed 7 bases, J shed 2 bases, and the junction held 17 bases outside the gene matches. The CDR3 DNA follows: TGTGCCAGTACCTCCCCGAGGGACAGGGGTTATTGGACTGGAAACACCATATATTTT. Encoded protein: CASTSPRDRGYWTGNTIYF.

This clone occurred once. V and J are TRBV6-5 and TRBJ2-1; 7 nucleotides align to TRBD1. V was clipped by 6 bases and J by 2 bases; unmatched bases: 7. The length of the CDR3 is 15 residues. CDR1 is MNHEY, CDR2 SVGAGI, per germline. The CDR3 sequence is CASSEGTEPYNEQFF. The CDR3, as DNA: TGTGCCAGCAGCGAGGGGACAGAACCCTACAATGAGCAGTTCTTC.

As concerns this clone: This specimen includes other DNA sequences encoding the same CDR3. The rearrangement joins TRBV27 to TRBJ1-1, with D perhaps matching TRBD1 (5 bases). The CDR3 runs 12 residues. Germline loops: CDR1 MNHEY, CDR2 SMNVEV (reference sequence). Trimming cost V 5 bases and J 5 bases, with 9 bases left between them. The CDR3 sequence: CASSPGGTEAFF. CDR3 sequence (DNA): TGTGCCAGCAGTCCGGGGGGGACTGAAGCTTTCTTT.

This chain links TRBV4-1 with TRBJ2-3, with 10 bases fitting TRBD1. The CDR3 is made up of 16 amino acids. Germline trimming cut 4 bases from V and 0 bases from J; bases unmatched to any gene: 4. Germline lookup yields CDR1 MGHRA and CDR2 YSYEKL. The CDR3 nucleotides read TGCGCCAGCAGCCGAGACAGGGGGCCTAGCACAGATACGCAGTATTTT. This gives the protein CASSRDRGPSTDTQYF.

V is TRBV29-1 and J is TRBJ2-1; weak D call: TRBD1 (6 bases). The germline V and J ends were trimmed by 4 bases and 7 bases, with 14 bases remaining between them. Germline V CDR1 and CDR2: SQVTM, ANQGSEA. The CDR3 covers 13 residues. CDR3 sequence (DNA): TGCAGCGTTGCAGCTTGGACAGAAAATGAGCAGTTCTTC. This translates into CSVAAWTENEQFF.

The chain uses TRBV4-1 and TRBJ2-3; possible D gene TRBD2, 5 bases. The germline V gene has CDR1 MGHRA and CDR2 YSYEKL. The CDR3 is made up of 16 amino acids. Trimming removed 5 bases at V and 4 bases at J, with 19 bases between. CDR3 protein: CASSDRRTGRADTQYF. In nucleotides, the CDR3 is TGCGCCAGCAGCGACCGACGAACTGGGCGGGCAGATACGCAGTATTTT.

The V gene is TRBV15, the J gene TRBJ1-5; a weak D match, TRBD1 (6 bases). The CDR3 is made up of 13 amino acids. In germline, CDR1 is LNHNV, CDR2 YYDKDF (reference sequence). Trimming stripped 5 bases from V and 11 bases from J, with 16 bases between. CDR3 sequence reads: CATSYLSDRAQHF. The CDR3 DNA sequence: TGTGCCACCAGCTACCTGTCGGACAGAGCCCAGCATTTT.

This clone was observed a single time. The gene calls are TRBV9 and TRBJ2-1; 12 positions agree with TRBD1. J was trimmed by 10 bases and V by 6 bases; bases with no gene match: 8. The CDR3 covers 14 residues. Germline lookup yields CDR1 SGDLS and CDR2 YYNGEE. The CDR3 region is CASNPGQGAWEQFF. The CDR3, as DNA: TGTGCCAGCAACCCGGGACAGGGGGCTTGGGAGCAGTTCTTC.

The rearrangement links TRBV6-4 to TRBJ1-2; TRBD1 agrees at 10 bases. J lost 7 bases, V lost 2 bases, and 7 bases had no gene match. This CDR3 spans 15 amino acids. Per the germline V gene, CDR1 is MRHNA and CDR2 is SNTAGT. In DNA form, the CDR3 reads TGTGCCAGCAGTGACCAGACAGGGGGCGATGGTGGCTACACCTTC. This translates into CASSDQTGGDGGYTF.

The rearrangement links TRBV7-2 to TRBJ1-1; TRBD1 aligns across 7 bases. This CDR3 spans 15 amino acids. Germline loops: CDR1 SGHTA, CDR2 FQGNSA. J was trimmed by 3 bases and V by 8 bases; bases with no gene match: 12. In DNA form, the CDR3 reads TGTGCCAGCCGACTACGGGACAGAAGGGACACTGAAGCTTTCTTT. It encodes CASRLRDRRDTEAFF.